This T cell receptor (beta chain) stems from a study of PD-1 blockade in classical Hodgkin lymphoma (dated by TCRdb to between 2020 and 2021). Broadly, across the study: Nivolumab dosing was 3 mg/kg intravenously every 2 weeks, continuing until either disease progression or unacceptable toxicity. A peripheral blood immune signature of response to PD-1 blockade in classical Hodgkin lymphoma was defined using TCR beta sequencing and CyTOF.

The CDR3 starts with the cysteine, ends with the phenylalanine, and has 16 residues. The DNA shown is the 48-base CDR3, in frame from base 1. V is trimmed back by 0 bases and J by 5 bases, and the junction contains 8 bases that no gene match accounts for. Reading the germline V gene gives CDR1 SGDLS and CDR2 YYNGEE. As to this clone: Its antigen is currently not known. Per-base quality was not reported, and no clone a single base away is much larger than it.

Results the study describes overall, beyond this receptor: Baseline diversity similar to that of newly diagnosed patients was observed in trial patients achieving complete response, whereas significantly lower diversity was observed in partial responders and progressors. The study covered only a single clinical trial cohort, and the causes of the repertoire differences, possibly disease activity or prior therapy, were still not defined. Lower diversity was seen in patients whose nivolumab began less than 1 year after ASCT, and these patients were left out of later analyses so that immune reconstitution would not confound the results. Baseline TCR diversity was reported to be lower in newly diagnosed patients than in healthy donors and to be lower still in relapsed/refractory patients. By C4D1, a significant rise was seen in CD4+ TCR diversity but not in CD8+ TCR diversity (p=0.0027 vs p=0.16), and the rise was most apparent among complete responders (p=0.02).

The time point label for this specimen denotes: cycle 2 day 1 (C2D1) of nivolumab. Every trial patient had relapsed following autologous stem cell transplantation, and prior brentuximab vedotin exposure was what differed among cohorts A, B and C. The trial cohort included around 60 patients with relapsed/refractory classical Hodgkin lymphoma, and each patient had a best overall response of complete response, partial response or progressive disease. Trial patients were treated with single-agent nivolumab in the multi-cohort phase II CheckMate 205 trial. An independent review committee assessed best overall response by applying the 2007 International Working Group response criteria. Trial PBMCs were obtained immediately prior to nivolumab initiation (C1D1) and on therapy at cycle 2 day 1 and cycle 4 day 1. Peripheral blood was collected in 8 mL Vacutainer Cell Preparation Tubes, from which PBMCs were isolated by centrifugation and then cryopreserved.

Genomic DNA was extracted with the Qiagen DNeasy kit from unsorted PBMCs and from negatively selected CD4+ and CD8+ fractions. Amplification of TCR beta CDR3 regions was done by immunoSEQ multiplex PCR with primers that anneal to V and J segments. Amplification bias was minimized using a synthetic immune receptor repertoire, and residual bias was removed computationally after sequencing. The source study handled its data this way. Repertoire diversity was quantified as the Shannon entropy index using custom Python scripts. Unsorted, CD4+ and CD8+ repertoires were examined separately, except in combined analyses, for which CD4+ and CD8+ sequences were merged in silico. A clone counted as expanded when the clone's frequency after treatment rose at least 2-fold relative to C1D1, and clones undetected at baseline were given a pseudocount of 0.5. Clones with 0 or 1 copy at C1D1 were classified as singleton clones, and clones with 2 or more copies were classified as non-singleton clones. Clones expanded in unsorted samples were labelled as CD4+, CD8+ or unknown by matching protein sequences in sorted samples from the same patient. Wilcoxon tests were applied to paired samples to test diversity changes from C1D1 to C4D1. TCRdb obtained this table from immuneACCESS and retained in-frame rearrangements with V and J assigned. These tables miss some clones; where compared with another copy, unresolved V genes account for less than half of the shortfall, and the remainder is unexplained. The DNA gave D and trimming, while V, J and clone size come from that table. The sample table shows under 25,000 clones, and around three quarters are seen once. About 18% of the sample belongs to the ten largest clones.

The sequences come from peripheral blood mononuclear cells (PBMCs), collected before the second cycle of nivolumab. Rearrangement joined TRBV9 to TRBJ2-1, with 7 bases in between that match TRBD2. This TCR was recovered from a human donor with classical Hodgkin lymphoma. The CDR3 has the sequence CASSVGATSVDNEQFF. The DNA reads as follows: TGTGCCAGCAGCGTAGGGGCTACTAGCGTAGACAATGAGCAGTTCTTC.